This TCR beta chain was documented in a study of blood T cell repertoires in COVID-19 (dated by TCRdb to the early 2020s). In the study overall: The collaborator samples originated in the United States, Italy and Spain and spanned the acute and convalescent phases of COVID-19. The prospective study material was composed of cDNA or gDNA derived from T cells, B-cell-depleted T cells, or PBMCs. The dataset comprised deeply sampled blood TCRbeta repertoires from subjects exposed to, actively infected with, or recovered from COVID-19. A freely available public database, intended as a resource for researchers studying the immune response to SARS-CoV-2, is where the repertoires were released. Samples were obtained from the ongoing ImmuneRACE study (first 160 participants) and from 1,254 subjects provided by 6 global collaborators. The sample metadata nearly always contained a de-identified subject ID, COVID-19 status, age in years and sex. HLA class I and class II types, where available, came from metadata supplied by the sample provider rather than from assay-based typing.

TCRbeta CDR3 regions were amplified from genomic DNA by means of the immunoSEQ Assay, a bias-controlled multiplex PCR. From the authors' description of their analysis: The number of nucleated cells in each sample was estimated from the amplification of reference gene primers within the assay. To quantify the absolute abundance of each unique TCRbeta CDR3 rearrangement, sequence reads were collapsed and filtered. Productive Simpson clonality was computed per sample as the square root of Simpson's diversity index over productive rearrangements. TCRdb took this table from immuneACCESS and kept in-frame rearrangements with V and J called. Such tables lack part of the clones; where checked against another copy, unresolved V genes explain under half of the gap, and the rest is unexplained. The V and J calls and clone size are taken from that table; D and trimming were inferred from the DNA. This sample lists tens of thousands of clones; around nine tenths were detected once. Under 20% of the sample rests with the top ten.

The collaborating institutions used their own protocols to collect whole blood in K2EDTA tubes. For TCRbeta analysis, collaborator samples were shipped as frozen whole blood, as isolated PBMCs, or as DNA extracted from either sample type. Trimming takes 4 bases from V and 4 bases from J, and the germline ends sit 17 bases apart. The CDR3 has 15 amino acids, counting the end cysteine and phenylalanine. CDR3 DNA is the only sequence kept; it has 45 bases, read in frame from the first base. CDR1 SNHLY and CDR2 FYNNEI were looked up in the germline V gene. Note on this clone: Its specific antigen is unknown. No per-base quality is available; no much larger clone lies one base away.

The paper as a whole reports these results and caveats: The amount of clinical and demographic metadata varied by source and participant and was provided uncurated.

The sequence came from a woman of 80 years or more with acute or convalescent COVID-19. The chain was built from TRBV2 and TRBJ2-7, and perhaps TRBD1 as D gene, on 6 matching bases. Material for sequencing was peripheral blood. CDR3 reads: CASSVSYTGQYEQYF. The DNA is TGTGCCAGCAGTGTCTCCTACACCGGACAGTACGAGCAGTACTTC.